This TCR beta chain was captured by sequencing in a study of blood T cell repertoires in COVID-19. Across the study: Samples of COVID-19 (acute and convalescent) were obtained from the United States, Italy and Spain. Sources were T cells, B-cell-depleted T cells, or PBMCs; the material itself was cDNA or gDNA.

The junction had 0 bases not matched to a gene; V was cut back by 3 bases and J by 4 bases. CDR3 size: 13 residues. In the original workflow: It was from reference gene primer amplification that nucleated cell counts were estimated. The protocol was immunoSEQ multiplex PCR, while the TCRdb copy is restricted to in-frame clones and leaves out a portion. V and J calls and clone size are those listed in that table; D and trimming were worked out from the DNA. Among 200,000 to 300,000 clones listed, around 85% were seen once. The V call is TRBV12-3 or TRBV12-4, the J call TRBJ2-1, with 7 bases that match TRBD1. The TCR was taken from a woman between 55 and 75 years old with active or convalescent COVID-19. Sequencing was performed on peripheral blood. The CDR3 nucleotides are TGTGCCAGCAGTTTGGGACAGTACAATGAGCAGTTCTTC. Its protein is CASSLGQYNEQFF.